Below are 7 T cell receptor beta chains sequenced from a single sample in a study of cytomegalovirus exposure and HLA in healthy donors. PCR involved 60 Vbeta and 13 Jbeta primers. Sequenced by immunoSEQ multiplex PCR; TCRdb stores in-frame clones only, minus some. The sample lists 95,000 to 150,000 clones, around 67% seen once, with 4.1% in the top ten. The sequenced sample consisted of PBMCs. The source is a woman in her 40s in good health and CMV-seronegative.

This rearrangement joins TRBV7-6 to TRBJ1-4; D gene uncertain. V lost 1 base, J lost 6 bases, and 9 bases lay in between. This CDR3 region has 14 residues. CDR1 and CDR2 (germline): SGHVS, FNYEAQ. The CDR3 loop reads CASSLGGYDEKLFF. The CDR3, as DNA: TGTGCCAGCAGCTTAGGAGGGTACGATGAAAAACTGTTTTTT.

The table lists this clone with a few counts. V and J are TRBV19 and TRBJ1-5; 10 bases map to TRBD1. Trimming cost V 5 bases and J 0 bases; bases outside gene matches: 7. CDR1 is LNHDA, CDR2 SQIVND, per germline (reference sequence). The CDR3 is 17 residues long. The DNA of the CDR3 is TGTGCCAGTAGTCGCCGGGACAGGGGCCTTAGCAATCAGCCCCAGCATTTT. As protein: CASSRRDRGLSNQPQHF.

This chain links TRBV2 with TRBJ2-5; D not resolved. Trimming took off 3 bases at V and 3 bases at J, with 8 bases between the two ends. The CDR3 covers 13 residues. Looked up from germline, CDR1 is SNHLY and CDR2 is FYNNEI. The CDR3 loop is CASSDLAEETQYF. DNA for the CDR3: TGTGCCAGCAGTGATTTGGCGGAAGAGACCCAGTACTTC.

The chain has TRBV5-4 and TRBJ2-6, with 8 bases matching TRBD1. The germline CDR1 and CDR2 sequences are SGHNT and YYREEE (reference sequence). V was pared by 4 bases and J by 0 bases, with 6 bases of the junction left unmatched. The CDR3 contains 17 residues. This CDR3 is CASSTTGVFSGANVLTF. The CDR3 nucleotides read TGTGCCAGCAGCACGACAGGGGTTTTCTCTGGGGCCAACGTCCTGACTTTC.

This rearrangement joins TRBV29-1 to TRBJ2-5, with TRBD2 as a possible D gene (5 bases). The J call may be wrong; the DNA end is better matched by TRBJ2-7. CDR1 and CDR2 (germline): SQVTM, ANQGSEA. There are 14 residues in the CDR3. Written as DNA, the CDR3 is TGCAGCGTTGAGGTGTATGGGAGCTCCTACGAGCAGTACTTC. Protein sequence: CSVEVYGSSYEQYF.

The rearrangement uses TRBV6-1 and TRBJ2-7, with TRBD1 matching 8 bases. The length of the CDR3 is 15 residues. J gave up 1 base and V 3 bases, and 5 bases lay outside the gene matches. Germline CDR1 MNHNS, CDR2 SASEGT. DNA for the CDR3: TGTGCCAGCAGTGAGGGACAGGCGGCATCCTACGAGCAGTACTTC. Residues: CASSEGQAASYEQYF.

The sample holds a few counts of this clone. The chain couples TRBV7-2 to TRBJ2-7; D unclear. CDR1 SGHTA and CDR2 FQGNSA come from the germline V gene. Trimming shortened V by 2 bases and J by 4 bases, and 6 bases separated the two germline ends. The CDR3 contains 12 residues. CDR3 bases: TGTGCCAGCAGCTTACTTCCTTACGAGCAGTACTTC. Its translation is CASSLLPYEQYF.